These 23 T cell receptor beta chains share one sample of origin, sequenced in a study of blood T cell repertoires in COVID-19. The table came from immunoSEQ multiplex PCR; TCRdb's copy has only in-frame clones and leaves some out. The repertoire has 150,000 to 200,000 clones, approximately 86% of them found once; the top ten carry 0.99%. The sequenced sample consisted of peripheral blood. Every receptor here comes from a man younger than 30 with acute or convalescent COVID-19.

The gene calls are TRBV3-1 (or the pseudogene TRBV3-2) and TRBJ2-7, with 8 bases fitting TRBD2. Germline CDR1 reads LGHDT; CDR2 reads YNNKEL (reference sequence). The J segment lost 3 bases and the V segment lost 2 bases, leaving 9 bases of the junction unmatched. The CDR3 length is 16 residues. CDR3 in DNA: TGTGCCAGCAGCCAACTTCCCGGGGGGGTAGGCTACGAGCAGTACGTC. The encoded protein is CASSQLPGGVGYEQYV.

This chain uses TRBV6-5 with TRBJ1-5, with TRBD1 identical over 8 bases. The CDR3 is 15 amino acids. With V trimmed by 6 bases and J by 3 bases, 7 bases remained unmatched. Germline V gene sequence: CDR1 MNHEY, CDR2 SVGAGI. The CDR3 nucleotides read TGTGCCAGCAGGGCAGGGGGCGAGGTCAATCAGCCCCAGCATTTT. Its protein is CASRAGGEVNQPQHF.

CDR3 region: CASSRDSRRGNTEAFF. The CDR3, as DNA: TGTGCCAGCAGCCGGGACAGTAGGAGGGGGAACACTGAAGCTTTCTTT. The chain combines TRBV7-9 with TRBJ1-1, with 7 bases matching TRBD1. The junction had 10 bases not matched to a gene; V was cut back by 5 bases and J by 1 base. The germline CDR1 and CDR2 sequences are SEHNR and FQNEAQ (reference sequence). There are 16 residues in the CDR3.

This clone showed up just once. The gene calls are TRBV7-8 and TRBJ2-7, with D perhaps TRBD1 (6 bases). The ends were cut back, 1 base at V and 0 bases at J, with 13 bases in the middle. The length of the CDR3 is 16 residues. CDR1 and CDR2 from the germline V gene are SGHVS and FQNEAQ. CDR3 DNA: TGTGCCAGCAGCTTAGATGAGCGGACAGTCTCCTACGAGCAGTACTTC. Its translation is CASSLDERTVSYEQYF.

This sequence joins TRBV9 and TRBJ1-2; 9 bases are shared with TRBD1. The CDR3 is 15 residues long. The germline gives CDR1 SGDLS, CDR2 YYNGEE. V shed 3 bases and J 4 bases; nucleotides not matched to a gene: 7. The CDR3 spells CASSGSGTGSYGYTF. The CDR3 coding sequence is TGTGCCAGCAGCGGTAGCGGGACAGGGTCCTATGGCTACACCTTC. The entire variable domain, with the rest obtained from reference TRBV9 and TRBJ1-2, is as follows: DSGVTQTPKHLITATGQRVTLRCSPRSGDLSVYWYQQSLDQGLQFLIQYYNGEERAKGNILERFSAQQFPDLHSELNLSSLELGDSALYFCASSGSGTGSYGYTFGSGTRLTVV.

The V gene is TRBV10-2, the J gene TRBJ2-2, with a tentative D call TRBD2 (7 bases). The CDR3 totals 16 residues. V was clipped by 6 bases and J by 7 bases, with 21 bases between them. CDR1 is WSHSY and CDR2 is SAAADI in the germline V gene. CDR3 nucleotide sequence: TGCGCCAGCAGAGAGGGTTGGGGGGGCCGGAGCGGGGAGCTGTTTTTT. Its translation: CASREGWGGRSGELFF.

The CDR3 loop is CASSPPEGASSYEQYF. The CDR3, as DNA: TGTGCCAGCTCACCACCCGAGGGGGCCTCCTCGTACGAGCAGTACTTC. The V gene is TRBV18, the J gene TRBJ2-7; the match to TRBD1 covers 7 bases. The CDR3 covers 16 residues. CDR1 is KGHSH and CDR2 is LQKENI in the germline V gene. V shed 0 bases, J shed 4 bases, and the junction held 9 bases outside the gene matches.

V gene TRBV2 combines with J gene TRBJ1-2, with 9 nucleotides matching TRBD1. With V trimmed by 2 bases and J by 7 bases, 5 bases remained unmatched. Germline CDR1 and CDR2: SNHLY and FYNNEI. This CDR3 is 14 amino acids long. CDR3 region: CASSETGGVSGYTF. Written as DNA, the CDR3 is TGTGCCAGCAGTGAAACAGGGGGCGTGAGTGGCTACACCTTC.

This CDR3 is CASSPPAVGSPLHF. CDR3 nucleotides: TGTGCCAGCAGCCCCCCGGCAGTCGGGTCACCCCTCCACTTT. This chain connects TRBV9 to TRBJ1-6, with D hard to call. V shed 4 bases and J shed 10 bases, with 15 bases lying between them. There are 14 residues in the CDR3. Per the germline V gene, CDR1 is SGDLS and CDR2 is YYNGEE.

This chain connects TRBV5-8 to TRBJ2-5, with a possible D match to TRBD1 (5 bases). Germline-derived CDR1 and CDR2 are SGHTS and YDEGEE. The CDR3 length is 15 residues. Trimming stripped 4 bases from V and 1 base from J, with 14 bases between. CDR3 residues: CASSQRQLLQETQYF. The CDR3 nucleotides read TGTGCCAGCAGCCAAAGACAGCTTCTCCAAGAGACCCAGTACTTC.

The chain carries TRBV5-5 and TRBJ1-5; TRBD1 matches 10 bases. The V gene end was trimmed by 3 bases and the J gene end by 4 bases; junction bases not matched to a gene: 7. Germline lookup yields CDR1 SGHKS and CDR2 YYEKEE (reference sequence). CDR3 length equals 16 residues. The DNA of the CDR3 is TGTGCCAGCAGCTGGGGGACAGGGGCGACAAATCAGCCCCAGCATTTT. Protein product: CASSWGTGATNQPQHF.

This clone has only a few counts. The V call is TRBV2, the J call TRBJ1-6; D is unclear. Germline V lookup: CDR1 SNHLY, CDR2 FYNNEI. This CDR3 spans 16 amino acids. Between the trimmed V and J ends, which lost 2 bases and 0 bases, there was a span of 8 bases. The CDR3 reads CASSERDRSYNSPLHF. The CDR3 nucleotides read TGTGCCAGCAGTGAAAGAGATCGCTCCTATAATTCACCCCTCCACTTT.

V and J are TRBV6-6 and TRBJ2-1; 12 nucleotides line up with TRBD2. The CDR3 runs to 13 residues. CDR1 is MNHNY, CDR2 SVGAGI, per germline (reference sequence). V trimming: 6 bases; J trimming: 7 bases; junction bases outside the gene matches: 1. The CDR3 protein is CASRLAGGNEQFF. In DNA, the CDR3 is TGTGCCAGCAGGCTAGCGGGGGGGAATGAGCAGTTCTTC.

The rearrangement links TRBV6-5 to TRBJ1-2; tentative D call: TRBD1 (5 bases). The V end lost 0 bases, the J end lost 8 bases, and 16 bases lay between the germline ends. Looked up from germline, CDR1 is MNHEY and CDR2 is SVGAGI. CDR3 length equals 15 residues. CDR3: CASSYSIQGTGGYTF. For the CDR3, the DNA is TGTGCCAGCAGTTACTCGATCCAGGGTACAGGAGGCTACACCTTC.

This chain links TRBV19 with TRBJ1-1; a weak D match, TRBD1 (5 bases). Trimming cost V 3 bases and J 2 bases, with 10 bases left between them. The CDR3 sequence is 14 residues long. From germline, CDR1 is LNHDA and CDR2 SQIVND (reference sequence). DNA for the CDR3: TGTGCCAGTAGTATTACGACAGTAAACACTGAAGCTTTCTTT. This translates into CASSITTVNTEAFF.

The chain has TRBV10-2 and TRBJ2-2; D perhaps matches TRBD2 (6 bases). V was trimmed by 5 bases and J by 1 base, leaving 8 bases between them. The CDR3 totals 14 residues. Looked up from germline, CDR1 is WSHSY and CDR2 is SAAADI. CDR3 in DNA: TGCGCCAGCAGTACGGGGGTGAACACCGGGGAGCTGTTTTTT. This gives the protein CASSTGVNTGELFF.

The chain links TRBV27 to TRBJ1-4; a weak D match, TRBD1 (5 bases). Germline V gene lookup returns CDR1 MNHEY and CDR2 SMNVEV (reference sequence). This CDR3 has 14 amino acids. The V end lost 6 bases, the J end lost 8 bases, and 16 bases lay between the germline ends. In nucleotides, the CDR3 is TGTGCCAGCAGCCAGGGTTTAAGTCTAGAAAAACTGTTTTTT. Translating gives CASSQGLSLEKLFF.

The CDR3 loop reads CASSYRGNTGELFF. The CDR3 DNA reads as TGTGCCAGCAGTTACAGGGGAAACACCGGGGAGCTGTTTTTT. The chain couples TRBV2 to TRBJ2-2; TRBD1 matches 7 bases. V lost 5 bases and J lost 2; bases outside the gene matches: 2. Germline CDR1 is SNHLY and CDR2 is FYNNEI. The length of the CDR3 is 14 residues.

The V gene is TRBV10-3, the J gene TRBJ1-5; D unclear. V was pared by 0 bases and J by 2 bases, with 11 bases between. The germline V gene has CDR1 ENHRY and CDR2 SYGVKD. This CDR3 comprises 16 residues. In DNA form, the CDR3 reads TGTGCCATCAGTGAGTCCACCGTTATAGGCAATCAGCCCCAGCATTTT. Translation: CAISESTVIGNQPQHF.

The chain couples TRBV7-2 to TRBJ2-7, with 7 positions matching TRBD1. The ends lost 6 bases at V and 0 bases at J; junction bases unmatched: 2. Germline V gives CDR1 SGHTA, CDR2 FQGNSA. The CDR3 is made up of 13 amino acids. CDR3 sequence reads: CASRGQTSYEQYF. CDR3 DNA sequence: TGTGCCAGCAGGGGACAGACCTCCTACGAGCAGTACTTC.

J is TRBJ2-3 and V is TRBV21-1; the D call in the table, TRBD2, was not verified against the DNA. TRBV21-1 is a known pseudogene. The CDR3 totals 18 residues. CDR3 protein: CASSIRTSGGRSTDTQYF. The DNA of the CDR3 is TGTGCCAGCAGCATTAGGACTAGCGGGGGACGTAGCACAGATACGCAGTATTTT.

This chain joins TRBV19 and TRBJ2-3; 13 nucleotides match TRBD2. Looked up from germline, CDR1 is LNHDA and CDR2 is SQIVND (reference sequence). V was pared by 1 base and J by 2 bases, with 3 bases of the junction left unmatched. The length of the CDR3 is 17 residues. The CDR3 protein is CASSIGLAGGSTDTQYF. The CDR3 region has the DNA TGTGCCAGTAGTATAGGACTAGCGGGGGGATCCACAGATACGCAGTATTTT.

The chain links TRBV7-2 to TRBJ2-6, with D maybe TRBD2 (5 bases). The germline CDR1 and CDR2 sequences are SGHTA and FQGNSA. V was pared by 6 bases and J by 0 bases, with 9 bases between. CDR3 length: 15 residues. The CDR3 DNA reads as TGTGCCAGCAGGGGCGGGTTCTCTGGGGCCAACGTCCTGACTTTC. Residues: CASRGGFSGANVLTF. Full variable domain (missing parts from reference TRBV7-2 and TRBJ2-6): GAGVSQSPSNKVTEKGKDVELRCDPISGHTALYWYRQSLGQGLEFLIYFQGNSAPDKSGLPSDRFSAERTGGSVSTLTIQRTQQEDSAVYLCASRGGFSGANVLTFGAGSRLTVL.